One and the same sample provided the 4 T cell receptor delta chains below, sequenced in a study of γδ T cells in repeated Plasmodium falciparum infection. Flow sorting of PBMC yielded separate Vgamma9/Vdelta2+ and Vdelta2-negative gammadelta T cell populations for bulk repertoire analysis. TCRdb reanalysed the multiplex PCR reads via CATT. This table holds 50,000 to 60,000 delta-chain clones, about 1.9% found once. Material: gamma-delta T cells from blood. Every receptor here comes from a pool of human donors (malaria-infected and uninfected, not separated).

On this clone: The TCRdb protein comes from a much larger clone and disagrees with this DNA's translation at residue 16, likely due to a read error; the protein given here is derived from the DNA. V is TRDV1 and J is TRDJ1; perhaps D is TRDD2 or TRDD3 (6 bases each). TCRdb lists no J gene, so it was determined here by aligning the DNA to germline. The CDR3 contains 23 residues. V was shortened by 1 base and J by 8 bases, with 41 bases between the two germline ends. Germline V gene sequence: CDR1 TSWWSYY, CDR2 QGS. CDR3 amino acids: CALGEPSSIVVDLWGLHVAKLIF. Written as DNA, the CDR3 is TGTGCTCTTGGGGAACCTTCCTCTATCGTTGTAGATTTGTGGGGGTTACACGTGGCAAAACTCATCTTT.

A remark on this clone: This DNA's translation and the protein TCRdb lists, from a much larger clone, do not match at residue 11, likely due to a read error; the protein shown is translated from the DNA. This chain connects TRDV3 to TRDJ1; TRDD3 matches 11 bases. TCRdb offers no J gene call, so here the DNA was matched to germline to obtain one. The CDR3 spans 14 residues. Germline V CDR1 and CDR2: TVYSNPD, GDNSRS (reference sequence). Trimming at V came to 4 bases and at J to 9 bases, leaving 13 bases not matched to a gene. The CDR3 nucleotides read TGTGCCTCCTATTACTGGGGGATAGGGCCACAACTCATCTTT. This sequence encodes CASYYWGIGPQLIF.

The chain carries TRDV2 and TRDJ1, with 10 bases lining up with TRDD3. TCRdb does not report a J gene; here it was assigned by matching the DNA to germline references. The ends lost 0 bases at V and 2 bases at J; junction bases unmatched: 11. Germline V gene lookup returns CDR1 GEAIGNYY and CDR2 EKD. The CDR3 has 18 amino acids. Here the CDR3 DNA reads TGTGCCTGTGACACCGGTCCCTTACTGGGGGATGGGACCGATAAACTCATCTTT. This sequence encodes CACDTGPLLGDGTDKLIF.

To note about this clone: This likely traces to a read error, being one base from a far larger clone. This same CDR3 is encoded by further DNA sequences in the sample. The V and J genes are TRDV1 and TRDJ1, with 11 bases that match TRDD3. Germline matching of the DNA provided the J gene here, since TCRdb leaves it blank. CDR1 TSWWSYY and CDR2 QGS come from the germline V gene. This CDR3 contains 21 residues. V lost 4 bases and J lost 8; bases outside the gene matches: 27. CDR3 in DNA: TGTGCTCTTGGGGCCCCGTTCCTACGGACCGTACTGGGGGATATTTCAGTAAAACTCATCTTT. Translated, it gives CALGAPFLRTVLGDISVKLIF.